This TCR beta chain was obtained from a study of cytomegalovirus exposure and HLA in healthy donors. Study-level background: The 110 million or so unique TCR beta sequences, from roughly 170 million T cells, were found by an earlier analysis.

In regard to this clone: The antigen is not known.

This PCR relied on a set of 60 Vbeta primers and 13 Jbeta primers. TCRdb's copy holds only in-frame clones and misses some; the assay was immunoSEQ multiplex PCR. The sample lists tens of thousands of clones, over 65% occurring once. V lost 5 bases and J lost 8; bases outside the gene matches: 9. CDR1 is SNHLY and CDR2 is FYNNEI in the germline V gene. CDR3 length equals 14 residues. General study findings and limits: Common viral pathogens seemed, in a later analysis, to connect with several of the most significant clusters.

This chain uses TRBV2 with TRBJ2-1; TRBD1 aligns across 7 bases. This TCR was sampled from a man in his forties or fifties in good health and CMV-seropositive. Sequenced sample: PBMCs. CDR3 protein: CASSLRTGGYEQFF. CDR3 coding DNA: TGTGCCAGCAGTCTACGGACAGGAGGATATGAGCAGTTCTTC.